The present T cell receptor (beta chain) was sequenced within a study of T cells in Graves' hyperthyroidism and ophthalmopathy. Amplified TCR beta CDR3 regions came from RNA transcripts. During a first-round RT-PCR of the TCR CDR3, the HTBI primer set was used. TCRdb itself ran the multiplex PCR reads through MiXCR, one entry per CDR3 protein. The sample carries a few hundred thousand distinct CDR3 sequences, around a sixth recorded once. Trimming cost V 3 bases and J 0 bases, with 5 bases left between them. The CDR3 contains 13 residues. Per germline, CDR1 LGHDT and CDR2 YNNKEL (reference sequence). This clonotype was detected many times.

V and J are TRBV3-1 and TRBJ2-5, with D uncertain. This sequence was found in a woman younger than 45 with Graves' hyperthyroidism. Sequencing was done on a sample of blood. CDR3 region: CASSQLNQETQYF. The CDR3 DNA follows: TGTGCCAGCAGCCAGCTTAACCAAGAGACCCAGTACTTC.